These 24 T cell receptor beta chains share one sample of origin, sequenced in a study of CD4 T cell repertoires in COVID-19. These memory T cells were uncultured and sequenced directly after ex vivo isolation. Clones were sequenced by immunoSEQ multiplex PCR, and TCRdb holds only the in-frame ones, with some missing. The profile shows under 30,000 clones, roughly 92% of them singletons. The specimen was circulating follicular helper CD4+ T cells (cTfh) from blood, collected before the COVID-19 pandemic. Receptors originate from a human donor who had COVID-19.

The V and J genes are TRBV14 and TRBJ1-3; a possible D gene is TRBD1 (5 bases). Between the trimmed V and J ends, which lost 5 bases and 1 base, there was a span of 12 bases. CDR1 and CDR2 (germline): SGHDN, FVKESK. This CDR3 has 15 residues. The chain's CDR3 is CASSAQEFSGNTIYF. The CDR3 DNA sequence: TGTGCCAGCAGCGCACAGGAATTTTCTGGAAACACCATATATTTT.

Note on this clone: Other nucleotide sequences in the sample specify the same CDR3. The chain joins TRBV18 to TRBJ1-6; D remains unclear. Per the germline V gene, CDR1 is KGHSH and CDR2 is LQKENI. This CDR3 is 15 amino acids long. V was pared by 2 bases and J by 6 bases, with 11 bases between. The chain's CDR3 is CASSPEGERNSPLHF. The DNA for the CDR3 is TGTGCCAGCTCACCAGAGGGCGAACGTAATTCACCCCTCCACTTT.

The chain joins TRBV4-2 to TRBJ2-2; tentatively, D is TRBD2 (5 bases). The CDR3 consists of 15 residues. Germline V gene lookup returns CDR1 LGHNA and CDR2 YNFKEQ. Trimming pared 0 bases from V and 3 bases from J, leaving 8 bases between. In nucleotides, the CDR3 is TGTGCCAGCAGCCAAGACAGCGGTTACACCGGGGAGCTGTTTTTT. Protein: CASSQDSGYTGELFF.

V and J are TRBV5-1 and TRBJ2-6; tentatively, D is TRBD1 (5 bases). The CDR3 consists of 16 residues. V lost 4 bases and J 0 bases, leaving 11 bases between the germline ends. Per germline, CDR1 SGHRS and CDR2 YFSETQ. The DNA of the CDR3 is TGCGCCAGCAGCGGCGACAGCTTCTCTGGGGCCAACGTCCTGACTTTC. Protein sequence: CASSGDSFSGANVLTF.

The chain couples TRBV9 to TRBJ2-1, with 9 nucleotides matching TRBD2. V shed 0 bases and J 2 bases; nucleotides not matched to a gene: 0. Germline loops: CDR1 SGDLS, CDR2 YYNGEE. This CDR3 region has 15 residues. CDR3 nucleotide sequence: TGTGCCAGCAGCGTAGGCGGGGGGGCCTACAATGAGCAGTTCTTC. This codes for CASSVGGGAYNEQFF.

The J gene is TRBJ2-1, the V gene TRBV14; 7 bases are a match to TRBD1. Germline V gene data show CDR1 as SGHDN and CDR2 as FVKESK. J lost 1 base, V lost 4 bases, and 4 bases had no gene match. The CDR3 totals 15 residues. CDR3 coding DNA: TGTGCCAGCAGCCGTACGGGACAGTCCTACAATGAGCAGTTCTTC. Its protein is CASSRTGQSYNEQFF.

The chain uses TRBV19 and TRBJ2-5, with 10 bases that match TRBD2. Germline CDR1 reads LNHDA; CDR2 reads SQIVND (reference sequence). There are 16 residues in the CDR3. V gave up 4 bases and J gave up 2 bases; unmatched junction bases: 7. The CDR3, as DNA: TGTGCCAGTAGTAAGCTGGCTAGCGGGGGTCAAGAGACCCAGTACTTC. It translates to CASSKLASGGQETQYF.

The gene calls are TRBV18 and TRBJ1-5, with D possibly TRBD1 on 5 matching bases. The germline CDR1 and CDR2 sequences are KGHSH and LQKENI. The CDR3 consists of 15 residues. The ends were cut back, 5 bases at V and 1 base at J, with 12 bases in the middle. The CDR3 protein is CASSAGLGSNQPQHF. The CDR3, as DNA: TGTGCCAGCTCAGCGGGGCTAGGGAGCAATCAGCCCCAGCATTTT.

In DNA form, the CDR3 reads TGTGCCTGGAGTGGGCCTAGGGGGCGCATAAAGCAGTACTTC. It translates to CAWSGPRGRIKQYF. The V call is TRBV30, the J call TRBJ2-7; 7 bases map to TRBD1. Germline lookup yields CDR1 GTSNPN and CDR2 SVGIG (reference sequence). With 1 base clipped from V and 8 bases from J, the junction kept 11 bases outside the gene matches. CDR3 length: 14 amino acids.

The chain is built from TRBV29-1 and TRBJ2-7, with 9 bases fitting TRBD2. The length of the CDR3 is 13 residues. CDR1 is SQVTM and CDR2 is ANQGSEA in the germline V gene. Trimming took 7 bases from V and 2 from J; bases not matched to a gene: 6. The CDR3 region is CSARTSATYEQYF. The DNA for the CDR3 is TGCAGCGCCCGGACTAGCGCTACCTACGAGCAGTACTTC.

The V call is TRBV18, the J call TRBJ2-1; 8 bases fit TRBD1. CDR3 length equals 15 residues. Germline loops: CDR1 KGHSH, CDR2 LQKENI. Trimming cost V 6 bases and J 0 bases; bases outside gene matches: 4. CDR3: CASSPGQGSYNEQFF. DNA of the CDR3: TGTGCCAGCTCTCCCGGACAGGGCTCCTACAATGAGCAGTTCTTC.

The V call is TRBV30, the J call TRBJ2-5, with a weak D call TRBD2 (6 bases). CDR1 and CDR2 (germline): GTSNPN, SVGIG (reference sequence). This CDR3 spans 14 amino acids. V lost 4 bases and J 4 bases, leaving 16 bases between the germline ends. CDR3 region: CAWTKSAGLETQYF. The CDR3 DNA follows: TGTGCCTGGACCAAAAGCGCGGGATTAGAGACCCAGTACTTC.

The V and J genes are TRBV10-3 and TRBJ1-1; D perhaps matches TRBD1 (5 bases). This CDR3 region has 15 residues. Trimming left V 1 base short and J 3 bases short, with 12 bases between. Germline CDR1 is ENHRY and CDR2 is SYGVKD. The CDR3 protein is CAISEFLGGDTEAFF. CDR3 bases: TGTGCCATCAGTGAGTTTCTCGGAGGGGACACTGAAGCTTTCTTT.

V gene TRBV2 combines with J gene TRBJ1-6; TRBD1 matches at 7 bases. This CDR3 region has 15 residues. Germline trimming cut 5 bases from V and 6 bases from J; bases unmatched to any gene: 7. The germline gives CDR1 SNHLY, CDR2 FYNNEI. Written as DNA, the CDR3 is TGTGCCAGCAGTAACGACAGGGTTGCTAATTCACCCCTCCACTTT. This gives the protein CASSNDRVANSPLHF.

This chain links TRBV10-3 with TRBJ2-5; D may be TRBD2 (6 bases). The CDR3 extends over 13 amino acids. Germline lookup yields CDR1 ENHRY and CDR2 SYGVKD. The germline V and J ends were trimmed by 11 bases and 3 bases, with 16 bases remaining between them. The CDR3 DNA follows: TGTGCCGCCAGGACGGAGGGAAAAGAGACCCAGTACTTC. This gives the protein CAARTEGKETQYF.

This chain links TRBV25-1 with TRBJ1-2, with 9 bases matching TRBD1. The V and J ends lost 3 bases and 8 bases, in that order; junction bases with no gene match: 13. The germline V gene encodes CDR1 MGHDK and CDR2 SYGVNS. This CDR3 is 16 amino acids long. This CDR3 reads CASSDPGQGRFGGYTF. The DNA of the CDR3 is TGTGCCAGCAGTGACCCCGGACAGGGGAGGTTTGGCGGCTACACCTTC.

The chain recombines TRBV7-7 with TRBJ2-1, with 8 bases that match TRBD2. Germline trimming cut 5 bases from V and 6 bases from J; bases unmatched to any gene: 3. Germline lookup yields CDR1 SSHAT and CDR2 FNYEAQ (reference sequence). CDR3 size: 13 residues. The CDR3 is CASSPGLGNEQFF. The CDR3 DNA reads TGTGCCAGCAGCCCGGGACTAGGCAATGAGCAGTTCTTC.

The rearrangement joins TRBV19 to TRBJ2-2; TRBD2 aligns across 7 bases. CDR3 length equals 15 residues. Germline V gene lookup returns CDR1 LNHDA and CDR2 SQIVND (reference sequence). J lost 5 bases, V lost 5 bases, and 8 bases had no gene match. DNA for the CDR3: TGTGCCAGTAGTGCCAAGCGGGGAGGTACCGGGGAGCTGTTTTTT. This codes for CASSAKRGGTGELFF.

The count of this clone is one. The gene calls are TRBV18 and TRBJ1-2, with D possibly being TRBD1 (6 bases). Germline CDR1 reads KGHSH; CDR2 reads LQKENI. There are 15 residues in the CDR3. Trimming removed 3 bases from V and 0 bases from J, with 11 bases in between. CDR3 nucleotides: TGTGCCAGCTCACCGACAGGCACAACTAACTATGGCTACACCTTC. Its translation is CASSPTGTTNYGYTF.

V and J are TRBV2 and TRBJ2-7; the D is unclear. The V gene lost 0 bases and the J gene lost 0 bases, with 9 bases spanning the gap. Germline loops: CDR1 SNHLY, CDR2 FYNNEI. The CDR3 is 15 residues long. DNA of the CDR3: TGTGCCAGCAGTGAAGCTGGTTACAGCTCCTACGAGCAGTACTTC. It translates to CASSEAGYSSYEQYF.

The chain has TRBV29-1 and TRBJ2-7, with D possibly TRBD2 on 5 matching bases. This CDR3 has 15 residues. The V end was cut by 5 bases, the J end by 4 bases, with 21 bases between. Germline CDR1 and CDR2: SQVTM and ANQGSEA. In DNA, the CDR3 is TGCAGCGTTTCCAAAGCCGGGGTAGGGTCTTACGAGCAGTACTTC. It codes for CSVSKAGVGSYEQYF.

This sequence joins TRBV18 and TRBJ1-2; 7 bases fit TRBD1. CDR3 length: 13 residues. Germline V gives CDR1 KGHSH, CDR2 LQKENI. Trimming removed 3 bases from V and 6 bases from J; junction bases left unmatched: 4. CDR3 in DNA: TGTGCCAGCTCACCCCAGGGGGTAGATGGCTACACCTTC. Its protein is CASSPQGVDGYTF.

This sequence joins TRBV5-8 and TRBJ2-5, with 8 bases lining up with TRBD1. The CDR3 spans 16 residues. Germline-derived CDR1 and CDR2 are SGHTS and YDEGEE. The V and J ends lost 0 bases and 0 bases, in that order; junction bases with no gene match: 4. CDR3 amino acids: CASSLAGDRHQETQYF. CDR3 DNA sequence: TGTGCCAGCAGCTTGGCAGGGGACAGGCACCAAGAGACCCAGTACTTC. Full variable domain (remainder filled in from reference TRBV5-8 and TRBJ2-5): EAGVTQSPTHLIKTRGQQATLRCSPISGHTSVYWYQQALGLGLQFLLWYDEGEERNRGNFPPRFSGRQFPNYSSELNVNALELEDSALYLCASSLAGDRHQETQYFGPGTRLLVL.

V is TRBV14 and J is TRBJ1-1, with D maybe TRBD1 (5 bases). From germline, CDR1 is SGHDN and CDR2 FVKESK. The ends were cut back, 4 bases at V and 3 bases at J, with 9 bases in the middle. The CDR3 loop spans 13 amino acids. The CDR3, as DNA: TGTGCCAGCAGCCTAGGAGGGGACACTGAAGCTTTCTTT. It codes for CASSLGGDTEAFF.